Below are 10 T cell receptor beta chains sequenced from a single sample in a study of cytomegalovirus exposure and HLA in healthy donors. PCR primers comprised 60 Vbeta and 13 Jbeta primers. Measured with immunoSEQ multiplex PCR; TCRdb has only the in-frame clones, and not every one. The table lists roughly 120,000 clones, 74% of them singletons, with about 4.9% in the top ten. The sequencing input was PBMCs. The receptors were sampled from a man aged 25 to 45 in good health and CMV-seropositive.

This clone was seen only a few times. This chain connects TRBV5-1 to TRBJ1-1, with D maybe TRBD1 (5 bases). CDR3 length equals 15 residues. The V end lost 0 bases, the J end lost 0 bases, and 9 bases lay between the germline ends. Germline CDR1 SGHRS, CDR2 YFSETQ. The CDR3 sequence: CASSLVAGMNTEAFF. The CDR3 DNA reads TGCGCCAGCAGCTTGGTAGCAGGGATGAACACTGAAGCTTTCTTT.

The J gene is TRBJ1-1, the V gene TRBV19; D gene uncertain. Trimming shortened V by 7 bases and J by 0 bases, and 15 bases separated the two germline ends. From germline, CDR1 is LNHDA and CDR2 SQIVND (reference sequence). The CDR3 covers 15 residues. CDR3 in amino acids: CASTPSHFMNTEAFF. The CDR3 coding sequence is TGTGCCAGTACCCCGAGTCATTTTATGAACACTGAAGCTTTCTTT.

This chain uses TRBV6-4 with TRBJ1-1, with a weak D call TRBD1 (5 bases). The germline V gene encodes CDR1 MRHNA and CDR2 SNTAGT. The CDR3 is 13 amino acids. The V and J ends lost 5 bases and 3 bases respectively, with 10 bases between them. The CDR3 sequence: CASSSGEDTEAFF. The CDR3 bases are TGTGCCAGCAGTTCGGGGGAGGACACTGAAGCTTTCTTT.

This chain links TRBV27 with TRBJ2-5, with D perhaps matching TRBD2 (6 bases). The V and J ends lost 6 bases and 7 bases respectively, with 21 bases between them. This CDR3 spans 15 amino acids. CDR1 is MNHEY and CDR2 is SMNVEV in the germline V gene (reference sequence). CDR3 amino acids: CASSRAAGTWGTQYF. For the CDR3, the DNA is TGTGCCAGCAGCCGGGCGGCGGGGACCTGGGGGACCCAGTACTTC.

The gene calls are TRBV6-1 and TRBJ1-1, with D tentatively TRBD1 (6 bases). The ends were cut back, 10 bases at V and 0 bases at J, with 15 bases in the middle. The germline gives CDR1 MNHNS, CDR2 SASEGT. There are 14 residues in the CDR3. CDR3 residues: CATLQGKVNTEAFF. CDR3 in DNA: TGTGCCACCCTACAGGGAAAAGTGAACACTGAAGCTTTCTTT.

The rearrangement links TRBV5-1 to TRBJ2-3; D perhaps matches TRBD1 (5 bases). The CDR3 spans 14 residues. The germline V gene encodes CDR1 SGHRS and CDR2 YFSETQ. V was clipped by 0 bases and J by 4 bases, with 9 bases between them. CDR3 coding DNA: TGCGCCAGCAGCTTGGAGGGGTCCTCAGATACGCAGTATTTT. This codes for CASSLEGSSDTQYF. Complete variable domain (other parts from reference TRBV5-1 and TRBJ2-3): KAGVTQTPRYLIKTRGQQVTLSCSPISGHRSVSWYQQTPGQGLQFLFEYFSETQRNKGNFPGRFSGRQFSNSRSEMNVSTLELGDSALYLCASSLEGSSDTQYFGPGTRLTVL.

This chain connects TRBV6-1 to TRBJ2-5, with 9 bases identical to TRBD1. The J call could be wrong; TRBJ2-7 is a better fit for the DNA end. Per germline, CDR1 MNHNS and CDR2 SASEGT. The CDR3 sequence is 13 residues long. The CDR3, as DNA: TGTGCCAGCAGTAGGACAGGGGAAAACGAGCAGTACTTC. Protein product: CASSRTGENEQYF.

The chain uses TRBV6-1 and TRBJ2-7, with 16 bases aligning to TRBD2. Germline trimming cut 3 bases from V and 4 bases from J; bases unmatched to any gene: 6. The CDR3 consists of 17 residues. Germline lookup yields CDR1 MNHNS and CDR2 SASEGT. The CDR3 DNA reads as TGTGCCAGCAGTGACCCAGGGACTAGCGGGGGGGCGTACGAGCAGTACTTC. Its translation is CASSDPGTSGGAYEQYF.

Comment on this clone: Other DNA sequences from this sample encode an identical CDR3 as well. The rearrangement uses TRBV4-1 and TRBJ1-2; 11 positions agree with TRBD1. There are 15 residues in the CDR3. J lost 4 bases, V lost 2 bases, and 3 bases had no gene match. Germline values: CDR1 MGHRA, CDR2 YSYEKL. The CDR3, as DNA: TGCGCCAGCAGCCAAAGGACAGGGGGCGCCTATGGCTACACCTTC. Protein product: CASSQRTGGAYGYTF.

V is TRBV19 and J is TRBJ2-2, with D uncertain. There are 15 residues in the CDR3. The germline V and J ends were trimmed by 2 bases and 7 bases, with 14 bases remaining between them. Looked up from germline, CDR1 is LNHDA and CDR2 is SQIVND (reference sequence). The DNA for the CDR3 is TGTGCCAGTAGTATACGGTTGACACCGAGCGGGGAGCTGTTTTTT. It encodes CASSIRLTPSGELFF.